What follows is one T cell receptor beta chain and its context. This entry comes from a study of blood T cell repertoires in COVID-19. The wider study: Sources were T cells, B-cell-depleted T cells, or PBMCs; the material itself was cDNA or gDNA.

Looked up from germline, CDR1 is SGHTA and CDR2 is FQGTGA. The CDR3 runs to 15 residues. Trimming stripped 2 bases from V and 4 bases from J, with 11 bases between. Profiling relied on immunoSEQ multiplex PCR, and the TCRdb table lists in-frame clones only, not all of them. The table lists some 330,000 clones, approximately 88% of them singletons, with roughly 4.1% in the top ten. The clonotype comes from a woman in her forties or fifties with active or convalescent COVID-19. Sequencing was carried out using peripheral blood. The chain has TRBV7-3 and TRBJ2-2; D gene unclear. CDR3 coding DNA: TGTGCCAGCAGCTTATACCCCTCGGGCACCGGGGAGCTGTTTTTT. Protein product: CASSLYPSGTGELFF.